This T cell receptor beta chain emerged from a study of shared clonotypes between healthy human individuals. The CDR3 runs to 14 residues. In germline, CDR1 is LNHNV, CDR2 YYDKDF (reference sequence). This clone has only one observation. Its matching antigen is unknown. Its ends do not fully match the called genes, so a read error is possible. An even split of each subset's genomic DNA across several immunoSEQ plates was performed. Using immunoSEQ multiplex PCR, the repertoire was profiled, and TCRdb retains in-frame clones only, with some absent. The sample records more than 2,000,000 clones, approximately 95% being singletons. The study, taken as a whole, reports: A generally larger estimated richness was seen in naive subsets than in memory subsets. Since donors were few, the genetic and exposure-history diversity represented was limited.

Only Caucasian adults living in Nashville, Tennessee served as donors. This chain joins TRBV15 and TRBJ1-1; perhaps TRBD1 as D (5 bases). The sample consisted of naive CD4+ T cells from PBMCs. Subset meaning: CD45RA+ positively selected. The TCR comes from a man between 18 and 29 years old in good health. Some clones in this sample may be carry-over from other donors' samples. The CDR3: CATSRESWGGEAFF. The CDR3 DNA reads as TGTGCCACCAGCCGAGAAAGCTGGGGGGGTGAAGCTTTCTTT.